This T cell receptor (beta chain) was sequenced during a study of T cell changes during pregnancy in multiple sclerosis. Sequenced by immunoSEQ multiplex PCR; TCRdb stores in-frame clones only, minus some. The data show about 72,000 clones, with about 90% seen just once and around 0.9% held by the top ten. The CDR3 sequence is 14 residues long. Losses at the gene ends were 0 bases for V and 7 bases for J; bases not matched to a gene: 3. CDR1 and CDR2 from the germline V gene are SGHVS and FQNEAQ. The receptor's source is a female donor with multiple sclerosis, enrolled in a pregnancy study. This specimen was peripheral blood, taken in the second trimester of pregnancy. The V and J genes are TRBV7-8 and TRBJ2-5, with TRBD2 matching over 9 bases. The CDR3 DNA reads TGTGCCAGCAGCTTAGCGGGCGGGGGGGGGACCCAGTACTTC. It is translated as CASSLAGGGGTQYF.